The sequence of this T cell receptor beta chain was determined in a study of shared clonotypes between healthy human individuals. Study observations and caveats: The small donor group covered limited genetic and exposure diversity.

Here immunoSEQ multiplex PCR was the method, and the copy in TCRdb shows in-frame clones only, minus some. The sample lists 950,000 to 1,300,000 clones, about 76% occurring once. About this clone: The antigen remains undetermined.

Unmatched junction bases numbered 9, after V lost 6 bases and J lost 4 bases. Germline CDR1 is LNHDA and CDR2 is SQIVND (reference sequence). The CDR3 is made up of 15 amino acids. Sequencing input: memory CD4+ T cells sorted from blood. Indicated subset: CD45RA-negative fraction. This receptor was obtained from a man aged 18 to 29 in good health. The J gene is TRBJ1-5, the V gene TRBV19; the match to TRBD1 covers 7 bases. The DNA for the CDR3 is TGTGCCAGTAGATCGGGGACAGCTTATAATCAGCCCCAGCATTTT. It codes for CASRSGTAYNQPQHF.